The sequence of this TCR beta chain was determined in a study of type 1 regulatory T cells. For the study at large: T-allo10 is a Tr1-enriched, alloantigen-specific CD4 T cell product made in vitro.

One entry per CDR3 protein, called by TCRdb with MiXCR from the reads. The table has roughly 60,000 distinct CDR3 sequences, 62% seen once. CDR3 length: 15 residues. CDR1 and CDR2 from the germline V gene are SGHRS and YFSETQ. The V segment lost 4 bases and the J segment 4 bases; nucleotides outside the gene matches: 8. Study-level results: Compared with non-Tr1 cells, Tr1 cells showed a narrower TCR repertoire.

As for this clonotype: What it binds is not known.

The V call is TRBV5-1, the J call TRBJ1-2, with 9 bases identical to TRBD1. This clonotype was sampled from a human donor in good health. Material: cultured non-Tr1 T cells, either the whole culture or a sorted T cell fraction (not recorded which). CDR3 loop: CASSRDRAMFYGYTF. The CDR3 region has the DNA TGCGCCAGCAGCCGGGACAGGGCCATGTTCTATGGCTACACCTTC.